The clone carrying this TCR beta chain was recorded only once. The entry originates in a study of blood T cell repertoires in COVID-19. Across the study: From the United States, Italy and Spain came samples of acute and convalescent COVID-19. Nucleic acid was either cDNA or gDNA, and it came from T cells, B-cell-depleted T cells, or PBMCs.

Authors' data handling: Amplification from reference gene primers served as the basis for estimated nucleated cell counts. Method: immunoSEQ multiplex PCR; TCRdb's copy keeps in-frame clones and lacks some. V, J and clone size derive from that table, while D and trimming were established from the DNA sequence. This table holds about 210,000 clones, around 80% found once. What was sequenced was peripheral blood. The source is a woman in her 70s with acute or convalescent COVID-19.

The CDR3 DNA reads TGTGCCAGCTCACAGGCTAGCGGGGGTCCCACCTCCTACAATGAGCAGTTCTTC. Encoded protein: CASSQASGGPTSYNEQFF. The chain couples TRBV18 to TRBJ2-1, with TRBD2 identical over 10 bases. Germline CDR1 and CDR2: KGHSH and LQKENI. V lost 4 bases and J lost 0; bases outside the gene matches: 9. CDR3 length: 18 residues.